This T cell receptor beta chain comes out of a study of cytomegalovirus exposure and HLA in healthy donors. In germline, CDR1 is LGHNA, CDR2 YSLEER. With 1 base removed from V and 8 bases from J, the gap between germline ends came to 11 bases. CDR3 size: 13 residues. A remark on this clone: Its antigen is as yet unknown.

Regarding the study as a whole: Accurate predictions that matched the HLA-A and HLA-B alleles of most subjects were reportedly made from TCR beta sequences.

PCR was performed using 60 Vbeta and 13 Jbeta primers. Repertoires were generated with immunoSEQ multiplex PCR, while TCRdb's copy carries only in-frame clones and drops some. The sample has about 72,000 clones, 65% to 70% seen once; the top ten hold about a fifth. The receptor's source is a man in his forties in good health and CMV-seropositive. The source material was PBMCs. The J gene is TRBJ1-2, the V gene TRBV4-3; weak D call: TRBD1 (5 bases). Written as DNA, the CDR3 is TGCGCCAGCAGCCAAGCCGGGGGGGACGGCTACACCTTC. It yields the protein CASSQAGGDGYTF.